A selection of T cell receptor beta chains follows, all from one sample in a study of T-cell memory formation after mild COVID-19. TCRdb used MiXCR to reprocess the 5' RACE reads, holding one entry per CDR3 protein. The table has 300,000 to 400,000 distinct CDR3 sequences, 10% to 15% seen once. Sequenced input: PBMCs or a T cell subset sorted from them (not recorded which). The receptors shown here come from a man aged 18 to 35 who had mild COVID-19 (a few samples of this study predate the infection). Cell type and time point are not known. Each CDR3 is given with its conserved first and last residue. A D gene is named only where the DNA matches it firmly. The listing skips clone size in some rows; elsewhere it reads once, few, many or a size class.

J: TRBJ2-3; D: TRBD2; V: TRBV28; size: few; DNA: TGTGCCAGCAGTTTCCCCCCTAGCGGGGGGGTAAGGGATACGCAGTATTTT; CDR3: CASSFPPSGGVRDTQYF
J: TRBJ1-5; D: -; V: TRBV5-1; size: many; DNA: TGCGCCAGCAGCACGGACCCAAATCAGCCCCAGCATTTT; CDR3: CASSTDPNQPQHF
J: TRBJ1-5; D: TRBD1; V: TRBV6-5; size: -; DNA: TGTGCCAGCAGGACAGGGGCCTACGGCAATCAGCCCCAGCATTTT; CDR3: CASRTGAYGNQPQHF
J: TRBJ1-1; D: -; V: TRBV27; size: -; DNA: TGTGCCAGCACCCCCGTAAGCAGCTTGAACACTGAAGCTTTCTTT; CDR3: CASTPVSSLNTEAFF
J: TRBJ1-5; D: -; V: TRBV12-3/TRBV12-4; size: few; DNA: TGTGCCAGCAGTGACCAAAATAGCAATCAGCCCCAGCATTTT; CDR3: CASSDQNSNQPQHF
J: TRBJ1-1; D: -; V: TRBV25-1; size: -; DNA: TGTGCCAGCAGTGTAGACTGGGGGATCACTGAAGCTTTCTTT; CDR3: CASSVDWGITEAFF
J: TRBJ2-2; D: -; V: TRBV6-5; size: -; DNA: TGTGCCAGCAGCCCCACGGGACCAGACACCGGGGAGCTGTTTTTT; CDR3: CASSPTGPDTGELFF
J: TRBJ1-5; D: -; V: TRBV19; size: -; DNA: TGTGCCAGTAAACAGGGCAATCAGCCCCAGCATTTT; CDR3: CASKQGNQPQHF
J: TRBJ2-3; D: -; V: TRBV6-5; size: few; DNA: TGTGCCAGCAGTCGGGACACTACTGCTAGCACAGATACGCAGTATTTT; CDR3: CASSRDTTASTDTQYF
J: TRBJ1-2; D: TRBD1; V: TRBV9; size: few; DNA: TGTGCCAGCAGCGTCGACAGGGGAGCTCGCGGCTACACCTTC; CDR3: CASSVDRGARGYTF
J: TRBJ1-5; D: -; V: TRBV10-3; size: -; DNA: TGTGCCATCAGTGAGTCCGAAGGGCGTCAGCCCCAGCATTTT; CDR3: CAISESEGRQPQHF
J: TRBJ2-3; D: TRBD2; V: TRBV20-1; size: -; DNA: TGCAGTGCTAGAGATTATCTAGCGGGGGGATCAGATACGCAGTATTTT; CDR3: CSARDYLAGGSDTQYF
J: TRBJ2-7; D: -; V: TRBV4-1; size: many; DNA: TGCGCCAGCAGTCTGGACGTGACGGAGACCTACGAGCAGTACTTC; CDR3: CASSLDVTETYEQYF
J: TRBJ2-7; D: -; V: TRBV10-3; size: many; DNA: TGTGCCATCTCGAAGAAAGGGGGCTACGAGCAGTACTTC; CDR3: CAISKKGGYEQYF
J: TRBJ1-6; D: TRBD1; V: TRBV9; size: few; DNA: TGTGCCAGCAGCTCCAGCCCTCGCGGGGACAGTAATTCACCCCTCCACTTT; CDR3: CASSSSPRGDSNSPLHF
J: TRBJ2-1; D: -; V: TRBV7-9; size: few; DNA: TGTGCCAGCAGACCTGCGGTCAGGCTTGAGCAGTTCTTC; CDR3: CASRPAVRLEQFF